These 8 T cell receptor beta chains originate from one sample sequenced in a study of blood T cell repertoires in COVID-19. Measured with immunoSEQ multiplex PCR; TCRdb has only the in-frame clones, and not every one. Here the sample spans approximately 60,000 clones, around 80% being singletons. The material sequenced was peripheral blood. These receptors were collected from a woman of 80 years or more with acute or convalescent COVID-19.

This chain joins TRBV11-2 and TRBJ1-1, with D unresolved. This CDR3 has 13 amino acids. V was pared by 1 base and J by 0 bases, with 3 bases between. The germline gives CDR1 SGHAT, CDR2 FQNNGV. The CDR3, as DNA: TGTGCCAGCAGCTTAGCCTTGAACACTGAAGCTTTCTTT. Protein sequence: CASSLALNTEAFF.

In DNA, the CDR3 is TGTGCCAGCAGCTTAGATCCAGGGGGCTCCTACAATGAGCAGTTCTTC. Protein product: CASSLDPGGSYNEQFF. This chain uses TRBV11-3 with TRBJ2-1; 7 nucleotides match TRBD1. J gave up 0 bases and V 0 bases, and 2 bases lay outside the gene matches. The CDR3 runs 16 residues. From germline, CDR1 is SGHNT and CDR2 YENEEA.

The chain uses TRBV12-3 or TRBV12-4 and TRBJ1-1; D unclear. The CDR3 contains 12 residues. V was trimmed by 2 bases and J by 1 base, leaving 2 bases between them. For the CDR3, the DNA is TGTGCCAGCAGTTTACGGAACACTGAAGCTTTCTTT. This sequence encodes CASSLRNTEAFF.

This sequence joins TRBV27 and TRBJ2-7; 10 bases map to TRBD1. The germline gives CDR1 MNHEY, CDR2 SMNVEV (reference sequence). With V trimmed by 6 bases and J by 7 bases, 9 bases remained unmatched. The CDR3 spans 14 residues. CDR3 loop: CASRGQGPSREQYF. The CDR3 DNA reads as TGTGCCAGCAGGGGACAGGGGCCCTCAAGGGAGCAGTACTTC.

V gene TRBV5-1 combines with J gene TRBJ1-6, with 7 bases that match TRBD1. The ends lost 4 bases at V and 8 bases at J; junction bases unmatched: 12. This CDR3 contains 16 residues. Germline-derived CDR1 and CDR2 are SGHRS and YFSETQ. CDR3 DNA sequence: TGCGCCAGCAGCCGTGGGGACAGCCTTTCTTATTCACCCCTCCACTTT. It encodes CASSRGDSLSYSPLHF.

This rearrangement joins TRBV5-4 to TRBJ1-4, with a tentative D call TRBD1 (5 bases). The ends were cut back, 0 bases at V and 7 bases at J, with 16 bases in the middle. The germline gives CDR1 SGHNT, CDR2 YYREEE (reference sequence). This CDR3 has 16 residues. The CDR3 sequence is CASSLGQAIGGEKLFF. As DNA, the CDR3 is TGTGCCAGCAGCTTGGGGCAGGCCATCGGGGGTGAAAAACTGTTTTTT.

The rearrangement uses TRBV5-8 and TRBJ1-1, with 9 bases lining up with TRBD1. The CDR3 contains 14 residues. Germline-derived CDR1 and CDR2 are SGHTS and YDEGEE. With 0 bases clipped from V and 11 bases from J, the junction kept 8 bases outside the gene matches. CDR3 in DNA: TGTGCCAGCAGCTTGGCATTACAGGGGGCCGGTGCTTTCTTT. Its protein product is CASSLALQGAGAFF.

The chain couples TRBV10-2 to TRBJ2-2; D gene uncertain. Germline V gene sequence: CDR1 WSHSY, CDR2 SAAADI. Trimming took off 7 bases at V and 6 bases at J, with 12 bases between the two ends. This CDR3 spans 13 amino acids. CDR3 loop: CASNGPVAGELFF. CDR3 nucleotides: TGCGCCAGCAACGGTCCCGTAGCCGGGGAGCTGTTTTTT.